This T cell receptor (beta chain) is drawn from a study of OX40 agonist ivuxolimab in advanced cancers. Study details: Roughly two fifths of patients had received prior checkpoint inhibitor therapy. Study-level findings and limits: Low normalized clonal expansion also occurred in some nonresponding patients. Dose levels from 0.1 to 3.0 mg/kg saw CD4+ and CD8+ blood T cells expand clonally by week 6.

Regarding this clone: What it recognizes is unknown.

Clones were sequenced by immunoSEQ multiplex PCR, and TCRdb holds only the in-frame ones, with some missing. The sample holds 75,000 to 90,000 clones, around 83% seen once. The CDR3 totals 15 residues. The ends were cut back, 4 bases at V and 0 bases at J, with 11 bases in the middle. Germline lookup yields CDR1 SGHTA and CDR2 FQGNSA. Source: CD4+ or CD8+ T cells sorted from blood, taken in a trial of the OX40 agonist ivuxolimab. The source is an adult with an advanced solid tumor such as melanoma, head and neck, liver or kidney cancer. This chain links TRBV7-2 with TRBJ2-3; D uncertain. The CDR3 protein is CASSSPSSSTDTQYF. The CDR3 coding sequence is TGTGCCAGCAGCTCGCCGTCTAGTAGCACAGATACGCAGTATTTT.